This is a list of T cell receptor beta chains from one sample in a study of T cells in Graves' hyperthyroidism and ophthalmopathy. Via MiXCR, TCRdb re-called the multiplex PCR reads, giving one row per CDR3 protein. The sample yields some 400,000 distinct CDR3 sequences, 19% seen once. The specimen sequenced was blood. All receptors come from a woman aged 18-29 years with Graves' hyperthyroidism. Each CDR3 is given with its conserved first and last residue. The D gene is left open where the match is weak. Clone size appears in some rows only: once, few, many, or a class for an expanded clone.

D: .
V: TRBV27
size: many
J: TRBJ1-2
CDR3: CASSSPDRFGYTF
DNA: TGTGCCAGCAGTTCCCCGGACCGGTTTGGCTACACCTTC

D: .
V: TRBV15
size: many
J: TRBJ1-5
CDR3: CATSRDWQGGQPQHF
DNA: TGTGCCACCAGCAGAGATTGGCAGGGTGGACAGCCCCAGCATTTT

D: .
V: TRBV20-1
size: many
J: TRBJ1-3
CDR3: CSAPHIPGNTIYF
DNA: TGCAGTGCTCCCCACATACCTGGAAACACCATATATTTT

D: TRBD1
V: TRBV13
size: few
J: TRBJ2-5
CDR3: CASSRDRGPLETQYF
DNA: TGTGCCAGCAGCCGGGACAGGGGGCCCTTGGAGACCCAGTACTTC

D: .
V: TRBV4-1
size: many
J: TRBJ1-1
CDR3: CASSQGYQAPEAFF
DNA: TGCGCCAGCAGCCAAGGGTACCAGGCCCCTGAAGCTTTCTTT

D: .
V: TRBV6-2/TRBV6-3
size: once
J: TRBJ1-1
CDR3: CASSYSRTIQGGDTEAFF
DNA: TGTGCCAGCAGTTACTCAAGGACTATTCAGGGAGGCGACACTGAAGCTTTCTTT

D: TRBD1
V: TRBV4-1
size: many
J: TRBJ1-1
CDR3: CASSHPGRRGVTEAFF
DNA: TGCGCCAGCAGTCATCCCGGGCGCAGGGGGGTCACTGAAGCTTTCTTT

D: .
V: TRBV5-1
size: many
J: TRBJ1-5
CDR3: CASSLDPHSNQPQHF
DNA: TGCGCCAGCAGCTTAGATCCACATAGCAATCAGCCCCAGCATTTT

D: .
V: TRBV6-5
size: many
J: TRBJ1-2
CDR3: CASRSRDYGYTF
DNA: TGTGCCAGCAGATCTAGGGACTATGGCTACACCTTC

D: .
V: TRBV7-2
size: many
J: TRBJ1-2
CDR3: CASSLFKGANYGYTF
DNA: TGTGCCAGCAGCTTGTTTAAAGGGGCGAACTATGGCTACACCTTC

D: .
V: TRBV2
size: many
J: TRBJ2-7
CDR3: CASSELQAGRDEQYF
DNA: TGTGCCAGCAGTGAGTTGCAGGCTGGCCGGGACGAGCAGTACTTC

D: TRBD2
V: TRBV2
size: many
J: TRBJ2-2
CDR3: CASRIGTSGGELFF
DNA: TGTGCCAGCAGGATCGGGACTAGCGGCGGGGAGCTGTTTTTT

D: .
V: TRBV27
size: many
J: TRBJ1-2
CDR3: CASSLSNRGNYGYTF
DNA: TGTGCCAGCAGTTTATCGAATAGGGGTAACTATGGCTACACCTTC

D: .
V: TRBV6-2/TRBV6-3
size: .
J: TRBJ1-1
CDR3: CASSYSGRWVMNTEAFF
DNA: TGTGCCAGCAGTTATTCCGGGCGCTGGGTCATGAACACTGAAGCTTTCTTT

D: TRBD1
V: TRBV5-1
size: many
J: TRBJ2-2
CDR3: CASSFTLQGLTGELFF
DNA: TGCGCCAGCAGCTTCACACTACAGGGGCTCACCGGGGAGCTGTTTTTT

D: .
V: TRBV6-5
size: many
J: TRBJ1-3
CDR3: CASRTGPGNTIYF
DNA: TGTGCCAGCCGTACAGGGCCTGGAAACACCATATATTTT

D: .
V: TRBV27
size: many
J: TRBJ1-6
CDR3: CASRGTVDTSYNSPLHF
DNA: TGTGCCAGCAGAGGGACGGTGGATACCTCCTATAATTCACCCCTCCACTTT

D: .
V: TRBV11-2
size: .
J: TRBJ2-7
CDR3: CASSHLRDEQYF
DNA: TGTGCCAGCAGCCACCTCCGGGACGAGCAGTACTTC

D: .
V: TRBV10-3
size: many
J: TRBJ1-1
CDR3: CAISETNYGAVNTEAFF
DNA: TGTGCCATCAGTGAGACTAACTACGGTGCCGTGAACACTGAAGCTTTCTTT

D: TRBD1
V: TRBV20-1
size: many
J: TRBJ1-2
CDR3: CSARTGDNNGYTF
DNA: TGCAGTGCCCGGACAGGGGATAATAATGGCTACACCTTC

D: TRBD1
V: TRBV5-8
size: many
J: TRBJ1-5
CDR3: CASSLQGMSNQPQHF
DNA: TGTGCCAGCAGCTTACAGGGGATGAGCAATCAGCCCCAGCATTTT

D: .
V: TRBV24-1
size: many
J: TRBJ1-3
CDR3: CATSDRRDTGNTIYF
DNA: TGTGCCACCAGCGACAGACGTGATACAGGAAACACCATATATTTT

D: .
V: TRBV11-1
size: .
J: TRBJ2-2
CDR3: CAGSLRGISGELFF
DNA: TGTGCCGGCAGCTTACGGGGGATCAGCGGGGAGCTGTTTTTT

D: .
V: TRBV6-5
size: many
J: TRBJ1-6
CDR3: CASSYSSAPTVVPLHF
DNA: TGTGCCAGCAGTTACTCCTCTGCTCCCACGGTCGTACCCCTCCACTTT

D: TRBD2
V: TRBV4-1
size: many
J: TRBJ2-2
CDR3: CASSQVTSGSPDAELFF
DNA: TGCGCCAGCAGCCAGGTGACTAGCGGGTCCCCTGACGCGGAGCTGTTTTTT

D: TRBD2
V: TRBV11-1
size: many
J: TRBJ2-7
CDR3: CASSYPTSGVIYEQYF
DNA: TGTGCCAGCAGCTACCCAACTAGCGGGGTAATCTACGAGCAGTACTTC

D: .
V: TRBV19
size: .
J: TRBJ2-5
CDR3: CASKRAQEETQYF
DNA: TGTGCCAGTAAAAGGGCCCAGGAAGAGACCCAGTACTTC

D: .
V: TRBV9
size: many
J: TRBJ2-5
CDR3: CASSSGDVETQYF
DNA: TGTGCCAGCAGCTCAGGGGACGTGGAGACCCAGTACTTC

D: .
V: TRBV9
size: many
J: TRBJ2-7
CDR3: CASSLEGDEQYF
DNA: TGTGCCAGCAGCTTGGAGGGGGACGAGCAGTACTTC

D: TRBD1
V: TRBV20-1
size: many
J: TRBJ2-7
CDR3: CSARMGQVKGEQYF
DNA: TGCAGTGCTAGGATGGGACAGGTCAAAGGGGAGCAGTACTTC

D: .
V: TRBV5-1
size: many
J: TRBJ1-1
CDR3: CASSLEYSGTEAFF
DNA: TGCGCCAGCAGCTTGGAGTACAGTGGGACTGAAGCTTTCTTT

D: .
V: TRBV5-1
size: .
J: TRBJ2-2
CDR3: CASSLVAGATGELFF
DNA: TGCGCCAGCAGCTTGGTTGCAGGAGCCACCGGGGAGCTGTTTTTT

D: .
V: TRBV18
size: many
J: TRBJ1-1
CDR3: CASSPPGWRQEHEAFF
DNA: TGTGCCAGCTCACCTCCGGGATGGCGACAGGAACATGAAGCTTTCTTT

D: .
V: TRBV6-1
size: .
J: TRBJ2-7
CDR3: CASVPGRASRNEQYF
DNA: TGTGCCAGCGTACCGGGGCGGGCTTCTAGGAACGAGCAGTACTTC

D: .
V: TRBV5-1
size: many
J: TRBJ2-4
CDR3: CASSLLGGNIQYF
DNA: TGCGCCAGCAGCTTGTTGGGGGGAAACATTCAGTACTTC

D: .
V: TRBV2
size: many
J: TRBJ2-5
CDR3: CASSEGGGQETQYF
DNA: TGTGCCAGCAGTGAGGGGGGTGGCCAAGAGACCCAGTACTTC

D: .
V: TRBV30
size: many
J: TRBJ1-1
CDR3: CASPILRGMNTEAFF
DNA: TGTGCCTCGCCCATCCTCAGGGGAATGAACACTGAAGCTTTCTTT

D: .
V: TRBV29-1
size: once
J: TRBJ2-7
CDR3: CSVGSSYEQYF
DNA: TGCAGCGTTGGCTCTTCCTACGAGCAGTACTTC

D: .
V: TRBV12-3/TRBV12-4
size: many
J: TRBJ2-7
CDR3: CASSPRGGSYEQYF
DNA: TGTGCCAGCAGCCCCAGGGGTGGTTCCTACGAGCAGTACTTC

D: TRBD1
V: TRBV27
size: many
J: TRBJ2-7
CDR3: CASSRDRRFEQYF
DNA: TGTGCCAGCAGTAGGGACAGGCGGTTCGAGCAGTACTTC

D: TRBD1
V: TRBV6-2/TRBV6-3
size: many
J: TRBJ2-6
CDR3: CASSYGTGVNVLTF
DNA: TGTGCCAGCAGTTACGGGACAGGGGTCAACGTCCTGACTTTC

D: .
V: TRBV9
size: .
J: TRBJ1-2
CDR3: CASSVAGIGGYTF
DNA: TGTGCCAGCAGCGTAGCGGGGATTGGGGGCTACACCTTC

D: TRBD1
V: TRBV7-3
size: many
J: TRBJ2-5
CDR3: CASSFDRDETQYF
DNA: TGTGCCAGCAGCTTCGACAGGGATGAGACCCAGTACTTC

D: .
V: TRBV11-1
size: .
J: TRBJ1-2
CDR3: CASSRGRGGYTF
DNA: TGTGCCAGCAGCCGGGGGCGCGGTGGCTACACCTTC

D: .
V: TRBV12-3/TRBV12-4
size: many
J: TRBJ2-7
CDR3: CASRAQSRDYEQYF
DNA: TGTGCCAGCAGAGCGCAGAGCAGAGACTACGAGCAGTACTTC

D: .
V: TRBV28
size: many
J: TRBJ1-1
CDR3: CASIPPGAPSEAFF
DNA: TGTGCCAGCATCCCTCCGGGGGCGCCCTCTGAAGCTTTCTTT